The source of this T cell receptor beta chain is a study of blood T cells in healthy people across ages. Then a second PCR, running about 7 to 11 cycles, was carried out with a sample-barcoded 5' primer and a J-beta primer mix. Each CDR3 protein is one row after TCRdb ran MiXCR on the 5' RACE reads. The sample carries approximately 680,000 distinct CDR3 sequences, less than 40% recorded once. It was 9.5 to 10 milliliters of peripheral blood that were drawn from each donor. CDR1 is LGHDT, CDR2 YNNKEL, per germline (reference sequence). The V end lost 1 base, the J end lost 5 bases, and 6 bases lay between the germline ends. The CDR3 has 13 residues. This clonotype has ten or more counts.

The sample was blood. The V call is TRBV3-1, the J call TRBJ2-1; D ambiguous. The source is a woman of 80 years or more in good health. The CDR3 here is CASSQASDNEQFF. Here the CDR3 DNA reads TGTGCCAGCAGCCAAGCATCGGACAATGAGCAGTTCTTC.